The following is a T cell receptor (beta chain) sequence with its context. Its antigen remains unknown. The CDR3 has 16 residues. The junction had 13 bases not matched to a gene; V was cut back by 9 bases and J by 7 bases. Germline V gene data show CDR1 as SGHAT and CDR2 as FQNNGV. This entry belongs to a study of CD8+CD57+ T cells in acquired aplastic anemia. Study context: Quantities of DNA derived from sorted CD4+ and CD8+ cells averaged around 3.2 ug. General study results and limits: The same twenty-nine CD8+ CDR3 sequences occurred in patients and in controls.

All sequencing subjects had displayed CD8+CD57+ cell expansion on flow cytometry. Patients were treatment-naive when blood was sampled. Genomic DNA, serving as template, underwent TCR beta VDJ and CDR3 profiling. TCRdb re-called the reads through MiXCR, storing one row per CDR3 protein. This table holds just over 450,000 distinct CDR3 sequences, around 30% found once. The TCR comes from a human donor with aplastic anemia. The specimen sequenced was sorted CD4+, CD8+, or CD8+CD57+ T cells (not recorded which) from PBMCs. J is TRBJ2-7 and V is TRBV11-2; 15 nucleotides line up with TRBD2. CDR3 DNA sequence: TGTGCCAGTACTAGGACTAGCGGGAGGGGCTTGGGGGAGCAGTACTTC. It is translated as CASTRTSGRGLGEQYF.